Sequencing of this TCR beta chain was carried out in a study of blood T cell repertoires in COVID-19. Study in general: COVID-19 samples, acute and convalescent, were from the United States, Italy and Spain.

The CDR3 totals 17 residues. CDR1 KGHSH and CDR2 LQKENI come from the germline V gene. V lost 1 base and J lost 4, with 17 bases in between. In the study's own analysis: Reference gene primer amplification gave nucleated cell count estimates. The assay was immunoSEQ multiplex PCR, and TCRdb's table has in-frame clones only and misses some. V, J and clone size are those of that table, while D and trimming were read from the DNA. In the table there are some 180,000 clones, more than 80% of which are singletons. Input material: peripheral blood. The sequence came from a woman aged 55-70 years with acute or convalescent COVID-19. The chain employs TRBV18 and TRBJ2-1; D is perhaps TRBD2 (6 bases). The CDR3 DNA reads TGTGCCAGCTCACCACGGACGGGAGCCACGATATACAATGAGCAGTTCTTC. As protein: CASSPRTGATIYNEQFF. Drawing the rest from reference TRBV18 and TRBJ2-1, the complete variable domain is NAGVMQNPRHLVRRRGQEARLRCSPMKGHSHVYWYRQLPEEGLKFMVYLQKENIIDESGMPKERFSAEFPKEGPSILRIQQVVRGDSAAYFCASSPRTGATIYNEQFFGPGTRLTVL.